This TCR beta chain was sequenced during a study of blood T cell repertoires in COVID-19. Sequenced by immunoSEQ multiplex PCR; TCRdb stores in-frame clones only, minus some. The sample has some 120,000 clones, around four fifths seen once. Germline V gives CDR1 SGHDN, CDR2 FVKESK. Trimming at V came to 4 bases and at J to 4 bases, leaving 7 bases not matched to a gene. This CDR3 contains 16 residues. This chain connects TRBV14 to TRBJ2-2; 9 nucleotides match TRBD2. This clonotype was sampled from a woman in her 70s with acute or convalescent COVID-19. Sequenced material: peripheral blood. CDR3 in amino acids: CASSPLAGATTGELFF. Written as DNA, the CDR3 is TGTGCCAGCAGCCCCTTAGCGGGAGCGACCACCGGGGAGCTGTTTTTT.